This TCR beta chain stems from a study of blood T cell repertoires in COVID-19. Study context: The United States, Italy and Spain supplied acute and convalescent COVID-19 samples.

Assay: immunoSEQ multiplex PCR; the TCRdb copy retains only in-frame clones and omits some. There are about 280,000 clones in the sample; approximately 85% occur only once, and about an eighth lies in the top ten. Trimming took off 4 bases at V and 6 bases at J, with 14 bases between the two ends. This CDR3 is 14 amino acids long. The germline V gene encodes CDR1 SGDLS and CDR2 YYNGEE. This TCR was recovered from a human donor in a cohort sampled during active COVID-19. Source material: peripheral blood. The chain has TRBV9 and TRBJ2-1; D gene uncertain. CDR3 amino acids: CASSPQRASNEQFF. As DNA, the CDR3 is TGTGCCAGCAGCCCACAAAGAGCGAGCAATGAGCAGTTCTTC.